The entry below describes one T cell receptor (beta chain). Antigen unknown. The entry originates in a study of Ad26.COV2.S vaccination and SARS-CoV-2 variants. The wider study: Ad26.COV2.S arm of COV1001 included the donor. Ad26.COV2.S, an intramuscular injection, was given once or twice 56 days apart.

Findings and caveats of the study: Total T cell responses may have been underestimated by the TCR breadth and depth analyses.

The table came from immunoSEQ multiplex PCR; TCRdb's copy has only in-frame clones and leaves some out. Of about 350,000 clones detected, about 88% appear once; the ten largest clones hold roughly 6%. This CDR3 spans 13 amino acids. From germline, CDR1 is LNHDA and CDR2 SQIVND (reference sequence). V shed 11 bases, J shed 4 bases, and the junction held 4 bases outside the gene matches. The treatment denotes: roughly 19 received Ad26.COV2.S at low or high dose, single or two shots; 5 received placebo; per-sample allocation not given. Sampling was done on day 63 after the first vaccine or placebo injection. Wuhan-strain spike was delivered by a replication-incompetent Ad26 vector.

V is TRBV19 and J is TRBJ2-2; 10 bases are shared with TRBD1. The sample here was peripheral blood, taken in a trial of Ad26.COV2.S vaccine versus placebo. This receptor was identified in a person between 18 and 65 years old who received the Ad26.COV2.S COVID-19 vaccine or a placebo. CDR3 nucleotides: TGTGCCCTTCGACAGGGGGCCACCGGGGAGCTGTTTTTT. It encodes CALRQGATGELFF.